This record looks at one T cell receptor (beta chain) sequence and its context. Its cognate antigen is unknown. The sample comes from a study of CD8 T cells in Susac syndrome. Study information: When their blood was taken, the Susac syndrome patients had either not yet had any therapy, were taking corticosteroids, or were taking intravenous immunoglobulin alone.

When the RNA was reverse transcribed, random hexamers were used with an input of roughly 0.5 to 1 ug. TCRdb independently ran MiXCR on the immunoSEQ multiplex PCR reads; one entry per CDR3 protein. The repertoire has more than 200,000 distinct CDR3 sequences, about 94% of them found once; the top ten carry around 0.15%. Overall study results and limits: The authors found no clonal expansion in Susac syndrome CD4+ T cell repertoires.

In Susac syndrome patients, recently defined diagnostic criteria for definite or probable disease were met. TEMRA cells were enriched by FACS, and CD4+ and CD8+ T cells were negatively isolated. The TCR comes from a human donor with Susac syndrome. Sequencing was done on a sample of CD4+ T cells from PBMCs.

The CDR3: CASGPSSRRSPDTQYF. The CDR3 region has the DNA TGTGCCAGTGGCCCATCCTCGAGAAGGAGCCCAGATACGCAGTATTTT. The J gene is TRBJ2-3, the V gene TRBV19; no clear D. The germline V gene has CDR1 LNHDA and CDR2 SQIVND (reference sequence). The CDR3 length is 16 residues. V lost 8 bases and J lost 4, with 22 bases in between. Based on the CDR3 plus reference TRBV19 and TRBJ2-3, the full variable domain is DGGITQSPKYLFRKEGQNVTLSCEQNLNHDAMYWYRQDPGQGLRLIYYSQIVNDFQKGDIAEGYSVSREKKESFPLTVTSAQKNPTAFYLCASGPSSRRSPDTQYFGPGTRLTVL.